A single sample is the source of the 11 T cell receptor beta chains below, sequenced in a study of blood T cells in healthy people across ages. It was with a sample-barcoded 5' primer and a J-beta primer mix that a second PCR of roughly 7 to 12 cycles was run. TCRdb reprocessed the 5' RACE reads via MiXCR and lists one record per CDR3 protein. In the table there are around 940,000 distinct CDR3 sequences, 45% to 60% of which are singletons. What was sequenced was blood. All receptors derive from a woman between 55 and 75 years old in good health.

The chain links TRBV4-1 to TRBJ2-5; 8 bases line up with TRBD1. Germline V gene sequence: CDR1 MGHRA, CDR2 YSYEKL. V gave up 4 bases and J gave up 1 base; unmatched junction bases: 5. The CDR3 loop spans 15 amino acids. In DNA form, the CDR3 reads TGCGCCAGCAGCCGGCCGGGACAGGTCCAAGAGACCCAGTACTTC. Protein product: CASSRPGQVQETQYF.

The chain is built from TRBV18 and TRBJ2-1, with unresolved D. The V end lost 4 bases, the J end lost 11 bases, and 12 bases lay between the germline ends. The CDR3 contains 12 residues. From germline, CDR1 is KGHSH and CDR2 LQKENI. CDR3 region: CASSLDADKQFF. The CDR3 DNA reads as TGTGCCAGCTCACTCGATGCAGACAAGCAGTTCTTC.

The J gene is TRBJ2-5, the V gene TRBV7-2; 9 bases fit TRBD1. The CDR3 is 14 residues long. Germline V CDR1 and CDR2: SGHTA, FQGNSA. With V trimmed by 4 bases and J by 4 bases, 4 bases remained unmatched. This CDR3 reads CASSWDRAGETQYF. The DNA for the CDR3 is TGTGCCAGCAGCTGGGACAGGGCGGGAGAGACCCAGTACTTC.

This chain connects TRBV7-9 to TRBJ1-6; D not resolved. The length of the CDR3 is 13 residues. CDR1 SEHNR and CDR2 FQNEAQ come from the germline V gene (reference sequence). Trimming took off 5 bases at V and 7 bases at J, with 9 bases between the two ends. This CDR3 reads CASSVIENSPLHF. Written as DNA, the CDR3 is TGTGCCAGCAGCGTAATCGAGAATTCACCCCTCCACTTT.

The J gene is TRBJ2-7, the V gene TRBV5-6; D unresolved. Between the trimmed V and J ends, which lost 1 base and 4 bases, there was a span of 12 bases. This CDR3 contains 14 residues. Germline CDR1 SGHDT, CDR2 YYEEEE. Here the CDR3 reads CASSLKARDYEQYF. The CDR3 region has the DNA TGTGCCAGCAGCTTGAAAGCGCGCGATTACGAGCAGTACTTC.

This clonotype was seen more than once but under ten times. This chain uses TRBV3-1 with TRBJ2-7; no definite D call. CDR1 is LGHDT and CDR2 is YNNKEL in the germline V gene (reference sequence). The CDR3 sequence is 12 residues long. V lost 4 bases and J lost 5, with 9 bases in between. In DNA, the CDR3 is TGTGCCAGCAGCCGCACGCGAGACGAGCAGTACTTC. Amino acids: CASSRTRDEQYF.

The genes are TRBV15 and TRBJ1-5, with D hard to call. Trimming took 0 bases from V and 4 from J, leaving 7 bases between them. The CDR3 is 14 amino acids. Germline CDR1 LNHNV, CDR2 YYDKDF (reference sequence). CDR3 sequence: CATSRDSRNQPQHF. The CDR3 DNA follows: TGTGCCACCAGCAGAGATTCAAGAAATCAGCCCCAGCATTTT.

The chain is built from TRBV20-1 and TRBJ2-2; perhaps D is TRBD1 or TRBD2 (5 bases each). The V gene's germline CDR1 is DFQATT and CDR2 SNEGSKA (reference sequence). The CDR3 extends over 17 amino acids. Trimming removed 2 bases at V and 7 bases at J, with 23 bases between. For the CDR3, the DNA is TGCAGTGCTAGACTACCCTGGTTCTCTCGGGGCGGCGGGGAGCTGTTTTTT. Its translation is CSARLPWFSRGGGELFF.

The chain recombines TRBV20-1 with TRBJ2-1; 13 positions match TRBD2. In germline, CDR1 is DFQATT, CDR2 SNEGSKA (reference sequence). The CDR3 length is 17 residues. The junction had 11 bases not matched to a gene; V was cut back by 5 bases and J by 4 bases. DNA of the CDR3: TGCAGTGCTGGACTAGCGGGAGTGTGGGGAATTTACAATGAGCAGTTCTTC. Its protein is CSAGLAGVWGIYNEQFF.

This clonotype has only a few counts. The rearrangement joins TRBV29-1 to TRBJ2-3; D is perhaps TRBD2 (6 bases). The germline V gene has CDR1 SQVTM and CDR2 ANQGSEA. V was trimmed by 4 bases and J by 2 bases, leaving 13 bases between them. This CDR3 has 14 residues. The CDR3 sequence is CSVALAADTDTQYF. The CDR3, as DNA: TGCAGCGTTGCCTTAGCGGCAGACACAGATACGCAGTATTTT.

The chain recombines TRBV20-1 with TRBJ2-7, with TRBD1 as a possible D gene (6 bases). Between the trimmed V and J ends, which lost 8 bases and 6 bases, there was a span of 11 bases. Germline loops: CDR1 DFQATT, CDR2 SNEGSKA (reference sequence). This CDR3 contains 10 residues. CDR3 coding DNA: TGCAGTTCAGGGGCGGGCGAGCAGTACTTC. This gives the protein CSSGAGEQYF.